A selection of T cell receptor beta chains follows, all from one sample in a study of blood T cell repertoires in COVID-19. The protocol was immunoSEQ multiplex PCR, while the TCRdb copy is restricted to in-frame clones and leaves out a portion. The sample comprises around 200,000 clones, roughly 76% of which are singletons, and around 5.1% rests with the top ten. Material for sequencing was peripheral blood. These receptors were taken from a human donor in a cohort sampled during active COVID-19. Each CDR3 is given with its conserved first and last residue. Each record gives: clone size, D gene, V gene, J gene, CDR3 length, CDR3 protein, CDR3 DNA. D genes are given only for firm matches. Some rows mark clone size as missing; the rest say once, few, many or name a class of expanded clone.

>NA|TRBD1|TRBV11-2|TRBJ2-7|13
CASSLIRQGGLYF
TGTGCCAGCAGCTTAATCCGACAGGGGGGTTTGTACTTC
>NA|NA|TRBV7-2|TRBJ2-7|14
CASSLGGYSYEQYF
TGTGCCAGCAGCTTAGGCGGTTACTCCTACGAGCAGTACTTC
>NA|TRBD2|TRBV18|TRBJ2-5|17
CASSPLTLAGGKETQYF
TGTGCCAGCTCACCACTCACATTAGCGGGAGGAAAAGAGACCCAGTACTTC
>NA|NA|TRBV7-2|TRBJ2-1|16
CASSRGGLASYNEQFF
TGTGCCAGCAGCCGGGGTGGATTAGCGTCTTACAATGAGCAGTTCTTC
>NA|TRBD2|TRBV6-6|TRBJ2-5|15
CASRPGGGPGETQYF
TGTGCCAGCAGACCTGGCGGGGGGCCCGGGGAGACCCAGTACTTC
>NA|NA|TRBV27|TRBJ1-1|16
CASSLFVGGGNTEAFF
TGTGCCAGCAGTTTATTTGTGGGGGGTGGGAACACTGAAGCTTTCTTT
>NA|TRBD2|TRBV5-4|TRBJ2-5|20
CASSSLPGLAGGGAQETQYF
TGTGCCAGCAGCTCCCTTCCGGGACTAGCGGGAGGAGGGGCCCAAGAGACCCAGTACTTC
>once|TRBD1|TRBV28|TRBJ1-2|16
CASSTSPGTGFYGYTF
TGTGCCAGCAGCACTAGTCCCGGGACAGGGTTCTATGGCTACACCTTC
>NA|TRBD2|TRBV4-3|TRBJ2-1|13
CATGLAGGDEQFF
TGCGCCACAGGACTAGCGGGAGGGGATGAGCAGTTCTTC
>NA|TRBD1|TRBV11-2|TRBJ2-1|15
CASSLKGAGYNEQFF
TGTGCCAGCAGCTTGAAGGGGGCAGGCTACAATGAGCAGTTCTTC
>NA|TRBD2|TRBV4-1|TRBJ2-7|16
CASSQLTSGVVYEQYF
TGCGCCAGCAGCCAACTTACTAGCGGAGTGGTCTACGAGCAGTACTTC
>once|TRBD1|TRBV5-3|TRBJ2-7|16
CARSLVGGQGVYEQYF
TGTGCCAGAAGCTTGGTAGGGGGCCAGGGGGTATACGAGCAGTACTTC
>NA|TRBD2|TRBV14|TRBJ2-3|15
CASSQQSGRADTQYF
TGTGCCAGCAGCCAGCAAAGCGGGAGGGCAGATACGCAGTATTTT
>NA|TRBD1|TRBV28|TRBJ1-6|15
CASRRSTGRNSPLHF
TGTGCCAGCAGACGCTCGACAGGGAGGAATTCACCCCTCCACTTT
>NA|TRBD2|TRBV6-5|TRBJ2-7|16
CASSSFGGSRSYEQYF
TGTGCCAGCAGTTCTTTTGGCGGGAGTCGGTCCTACGAGCAGTACTTC
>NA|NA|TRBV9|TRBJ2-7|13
CASGDSTTYEQYF
TGTGCCAGCGGAGACAGTACAACCTACGAGCAGTACTTC
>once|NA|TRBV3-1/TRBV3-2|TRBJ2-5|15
CASSQDRERGQTQYF
TGTGCCAGCAGCCAAGATCGTGAAAGGGGCCAGACCCAGTACTTC
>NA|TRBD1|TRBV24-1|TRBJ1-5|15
CATSTSTGANQPQHF
TGTGCCACCAGTACATCAACAGGGGCCAATCAGCCCCAGCATTTT
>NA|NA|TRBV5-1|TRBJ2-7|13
CASSLQESYEQYF
TGCGCCAGCAGCTTACAGGAAAGCTACGAGCAGTACTTC
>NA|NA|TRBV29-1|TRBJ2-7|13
CSVLWTAPYEQYF
TGCAGCGTTCTCTGGACAGCCCCCTACGAGCAGTACTTC
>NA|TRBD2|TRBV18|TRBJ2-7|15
CASSPPLAGAREQYF
TGTGCCAGCTCACCACCCCTAGCGGGAGCCCGCGAGCAGTACTTC
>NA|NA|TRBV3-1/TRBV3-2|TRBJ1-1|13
CASSQGAWTEAFF
TGTGCCAGCAGCCAAGGAGCCTGGACTGAAGCTTTCTTT
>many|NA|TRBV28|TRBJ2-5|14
CASSLYAGQETQYF
TGTGCCAGCAGTTTGTATGCGGGCCAAGAGACCCAGTACTTC
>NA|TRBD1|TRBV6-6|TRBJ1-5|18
CASSPGQGGVYSNQPQHF
TGTGCCAGCAGTCCCGGACAGGGGGGAGTTTATAGCAATCAGCCCCAGCATTTT
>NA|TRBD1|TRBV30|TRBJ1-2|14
CASTPQGASYGYTF
TGTGCCTCAACACCGCAGGGGGCGAGCTATGGCTACACCTTC
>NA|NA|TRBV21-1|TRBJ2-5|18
CASSSTGQLNHYKETQYF
TGTGCCAGCAGCTCGACGGGACAGCTCAATCATTATAAAGAGACCCAGTACTTC
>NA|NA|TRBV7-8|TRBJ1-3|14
CASSLESNGNTIYF
TGTGCCAGCAGCTTAGAGAGTAATGGAAACACCATATATTTT
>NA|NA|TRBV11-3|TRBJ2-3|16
CASSLGGWADEDTQYF
TGTGCCAGCAGCTTAGGCGGGTGGGCCGACGAGGATACGCAGTATTTT
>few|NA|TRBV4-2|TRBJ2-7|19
CASSQSTPGAGVSSYEQYF
TGTGCCAGCAGCCAATCCACTCCAGGGGCAGGCGTAAGCTCCTACGAGCAGTACTTC
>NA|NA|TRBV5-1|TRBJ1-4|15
CASSGGGSTNEKLFF
TGCGCCAGCTCCGGGGGGGGATCAACTAATGAAAAACTGTTTTTT
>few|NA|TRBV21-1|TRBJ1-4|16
CASSSPGQPRHEKLFF
TGTGCCAGCAGCAGCCCAGGACAGCCCAGGCATGAAAAACTGTTTTTT
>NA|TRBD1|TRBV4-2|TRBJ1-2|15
CASSHASGTGYGYTF
TGTGCCAGCAGCCACGCCTCCGGGACAGGGTATGGCTACACCTTC
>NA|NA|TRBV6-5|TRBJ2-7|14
CASSLDGRGHEQYF
TGTGCCAGCAGTCTCGACGGGAGGGGGCACGAGCAGTACTTC
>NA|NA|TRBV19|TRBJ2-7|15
CASRNRDTYSYEQYF
TGTGCCAGTAGGAACCGGGACACCTACTCCTACGAGCAGTACTTC
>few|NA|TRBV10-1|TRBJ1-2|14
CASTWDGQGLGYTF
TGCGCCAGCACCTGGGACGGGCAGGGGTTAGGCTACACCTTC
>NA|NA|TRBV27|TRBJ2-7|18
CASSFSGSRDMSSYEQYF
TGTGCCAGCAGTTTCTCTGGGAGTAGGGACATGAGCTCCTACGAGCAGTACTTC
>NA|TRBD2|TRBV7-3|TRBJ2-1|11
CASSFGGEQFF
TGTGCCAGCAGCTTCGGGGGGGAGCAGTTCTTC
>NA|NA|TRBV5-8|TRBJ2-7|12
CASSFQGYEQYF
TGTGCCAGCAGCTTTCAGGGCTACGAGCAGTACTTC